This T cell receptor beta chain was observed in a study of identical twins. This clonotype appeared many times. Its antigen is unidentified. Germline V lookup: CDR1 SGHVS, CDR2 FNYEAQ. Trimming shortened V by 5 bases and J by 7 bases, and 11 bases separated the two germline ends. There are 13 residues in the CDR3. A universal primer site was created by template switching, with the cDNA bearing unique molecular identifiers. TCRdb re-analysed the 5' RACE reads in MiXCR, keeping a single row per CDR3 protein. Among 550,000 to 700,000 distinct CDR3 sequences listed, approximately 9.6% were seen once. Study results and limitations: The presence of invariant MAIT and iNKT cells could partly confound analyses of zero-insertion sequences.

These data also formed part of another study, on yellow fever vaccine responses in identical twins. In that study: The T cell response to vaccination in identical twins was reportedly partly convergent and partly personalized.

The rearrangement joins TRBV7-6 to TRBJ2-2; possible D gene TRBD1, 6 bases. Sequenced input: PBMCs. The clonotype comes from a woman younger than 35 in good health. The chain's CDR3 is CASSTGLVGELFF. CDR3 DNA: TGTGCCAGCAGCACAGGGTTGGTCGGGGAGCTGTTTTTT.